Each of the 11 T cell receptor beta chains below was sequenced from the same sample in a study of cytomegalovirus exposure and HLA in healthy donors. The PCR was carried out with 60 Vbeta primers and 13 Jbeta primers. Profiling relied on immunoSEQ multiplex PCR, and the TCRdb table lists in-frame clones only, not all of them. The data hold about 200,000 clones, with approximately 80% observed a single time. The sequenced sample consisted of PBMCs. The receptors were gathered from a man aged 35-49 years in good health and CMV-seronegative.

The chain joins TRBV19 to TRBJ2-7; D remains ambiguous. The CDR3 has 14 residues. Trimming stripped 3 bases from V and 0 bases from J, with 9 bases between. Germline CDR1 LNHDA, CDR2 SQIVND (reference sequence). The CDR3 sequence is CASSIRESSYEQYF. CDR3 DNA: TGTGCCAGTAGTATTCGTGAGAGCTCCTACGAGCAGTACTTC.

The gene calls are TRBV28 and TRBJ1-1; unclear D gene. Germline-derived CDR1 and CDR2 are MDHEN and SYDVKM. V was clipped by 4 bases and J by 1 base, with 4 bases between them. The CDR3 sequence is 12 residues long. This CDR3 reads CASSYTNTEAFF. Here the CDR3 DNA reads TGTGCCAGCAGTTACACGAACACTGAAGCTTTCTTT.

V is TRBV2 and J is TRBJ1-1; the D is unclear. The V gene's germline CDR1 is SNHLY and CDR2 FYNNEI. There are 15 residues in the CDR3. V was cut by 0 bases and J by 7 bases, with 15 bases left in between. CDR3 DNA sequence: TGTGCCAGCAGTGAAGCGAGAAGTACGCTTGGTGAAGCTTTCTTT. It yields the protein CASSEARSTLGEAFF.

V and J are TRBV7-6 and TRBJ2-5; 10 bases fit TRBD1. Looked up from germline, CDR1 is SGHVS and CDR2 is FNYEAQ. The junction had 3 bases not matched to a gene; V was cut back by 6 bases and J by 2 bases. The CDR3 contains 14 residues. The CDR3 sequence is CASSRDRGQETQYF. In nucleotides, the CDR3 is TGTGCCAGCAGTCGGGACAGGGGTCAAGAGACCCAGTACTTC.

This rearrangement joins TRBV15 to TRBJ2-3; D may be TRBD2 (6 bases). The V gene lost 9 bases and the J gene lost 5 bases, with 15 bases spanning the gap. The CDR3 is made up of 13 amino acids. Germline V gene lookup returns CDR1 LNHNV and CDR2 YYDKDF (reference sequence). The DNA for the CDR3 is TGTGCCACTAAGGGTGGGGGGTTAGATACGCAGTATTTT. Protein sequence: CATKGGGLDTQYF.

Notes on this clone: The same CDR3 also results from other DNA sequences found in this sample. The chain joins TRBV5-6 to TRBJ1-5; TRBD1 matches 11 bases. V lost 3 bases, J lost 5 bases, and 1 base stayed unmatched. The V gene's germline CDR1 is SGHDT and CDR2 YYEEEE. The CDR3 has 14 residues. DNA for the CDR3: TGTGCCAGCAGCTGGGGACAGGGGGATCAGCCCCAGCATTTT. Translating gives CASSWGQGDQPQHF.

The CDR3 bases are TGTGCCAGCAGCCAAGGGGGAGTTACTAGCGGGGGGCTCTACGAGCAGTACTTC. Encoded protein: CASSQGGVTSGGLYEQYF. The chain combines TRBV7-2 with TRBJ2-7; 12 nucleotides agree with TRBD2. Trimming cost V 5 bases and J 3 bases; bases outside gene matches: 14. Germline loops: CDR1 SGHTA, CDR2 FQGNSA. The CDR3 contains 18 residues.

The chain couples TRBV7-3 to TRBJ2-3; TRBD2 matches at 10 bases. CDR1 is SGHTA and CDR2 is FQGTGA in the germline V gene. The junction had 8 bases not matched to a gene; V was cut back by 5 bases and J by 9 bases. This CDR3 spans 14 amino acids. CDR3 sequence (DNA): TGTGCCAGCAGCCCCTCGAGCGGGGGGGACACGCAGTATTTT. Translated, it gives CASSPSSGGDTQYF.

This chain connects TRBV10-3 to TRBJ1-5; possibly TRBD1 for D (5 bases). Germline V lookup: CDR1 ENHRY, CDR2 SYGVKD. The CDR3 loop spans 15 amino acids. The V gene lost 4 bases and the J gene lost 1 base, with 11 bases spanning the gap. In DNA, the CDR3 is TGTGCCATCAGTGTGGATGGGGGGAGCAATCAGCCCCAGCATTTT. Protein sequence: CAISVDGGSNQPQHF.

The rearrangement joins TRBV7-8 to TRBJ1-5, with unresolved D. This CDR3 is built from 14 residues. The V gene's germline CDR1 is SGHVS and CDR2 FQNEAQ. V gave up 7 bases and J gave up 11 bases, with 21 bases separating them. This chain's CDR3 is CASTSPAPPRSQHF. Here the CDR3 DNA reads TGTGCCAGCACATCCCCCGCCCCCCCCCGGTCCCAGCATTTT.

The table lists this clone with a count of one. This chain connects TRBV27 to TRBJ2-3; 7 nucleotides agree with TRBD2. V gave up 3 bases and J gave up 4 bases; unmatched junction bases: 13. CDR1 MNHEY and CDR2 SMNVEV come from the germline V gene (reference sequence). The CDR3 extends over 17 amino acids. CDR3 loop: CASSFGTSAGRADTQYF. The DNA for the CDR3 is TGTGCCAGCAGTTTCGGTACCTCAGCGGGGAGGGCAGATACGCAGTATTTT.